This TCR beta chain was identified in a study of T cell responses to AZD1222 COVID-19 vaccine. A single count supports this clone. The assay was immunoSEQ multiplex PCR, and TCRdb's table has in-frame clones only and misses some. The sample shows under 150,000 clones, 91% of them seen only once. CDR1 is LNHDA and CDR2 is SQIVND in the germline V gene (reference sequence). The CDR3 has 15 residues. J gave up 4 bases and V 3 bases, and 4 bases lay outside the gene matches. The chain recombines TRBV19 with TRBJ2-2; TRBD2 agrees at 8 bases. The specimen comprised peripheral blood, sampled on day 0 of AZD1222 vaccination. The receptor's source is an adult in good health. This CDR3 is CASSIQAGATGELFF. DNA for the CDR3: TGTGCCAGTAGTATTCAAGCGGGAGCCACCGGGGAGCTGTTTTTT.